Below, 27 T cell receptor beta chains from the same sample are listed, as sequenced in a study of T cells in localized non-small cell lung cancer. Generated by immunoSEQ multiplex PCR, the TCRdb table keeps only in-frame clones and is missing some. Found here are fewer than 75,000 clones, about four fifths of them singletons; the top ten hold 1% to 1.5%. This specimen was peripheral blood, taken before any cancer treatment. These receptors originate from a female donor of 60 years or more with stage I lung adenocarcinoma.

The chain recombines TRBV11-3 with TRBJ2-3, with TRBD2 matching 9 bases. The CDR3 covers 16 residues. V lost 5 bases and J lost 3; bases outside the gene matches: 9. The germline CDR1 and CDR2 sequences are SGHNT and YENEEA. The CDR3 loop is CASSTRGSGGTDTQYF. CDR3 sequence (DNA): TGTGCCAGCAGCACCCGGGGTAGCGGGGGAACAGATACGCAGTATTTT.

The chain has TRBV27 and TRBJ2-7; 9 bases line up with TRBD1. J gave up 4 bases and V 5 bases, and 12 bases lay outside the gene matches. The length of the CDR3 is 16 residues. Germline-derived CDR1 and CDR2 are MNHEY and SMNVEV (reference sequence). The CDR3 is CASSKQIWDRVYEQYF. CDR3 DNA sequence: TGTGCCAGCAGTAAACAGATCTGGGACAGGGTTTACGAGCAGTACTTC.

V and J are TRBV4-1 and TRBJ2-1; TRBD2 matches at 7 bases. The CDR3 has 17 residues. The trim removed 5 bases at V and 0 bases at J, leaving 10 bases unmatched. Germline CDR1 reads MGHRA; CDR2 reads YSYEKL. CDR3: CASSSPPGGSSYNEQFF. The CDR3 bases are TGCGCCAGCAGCTCACCGCCGGGCGGGAGCTCCTACAATGAGCAGTTCTTC.

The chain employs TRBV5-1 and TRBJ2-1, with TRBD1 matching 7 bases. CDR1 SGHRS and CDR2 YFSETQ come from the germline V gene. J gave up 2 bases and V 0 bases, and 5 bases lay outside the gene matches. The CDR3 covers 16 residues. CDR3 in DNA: TGCGCCAGCAGCTTGGTGTACGGGACAGCCTACAATGAGCAGTTCTTC. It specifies CASSLVYGTAYNEQFF.

CDR3 in amino acids: CASSTPSGSEFYF. Here the CDR3 DNA reads TGTGCCAGCAGTACGCCTTCAGGGAGTGAGTTTTACTTC. The chain combines TRBV6-6 with TRBJ2-7; D possibly matches TRBD1 or TRBD2 (5 bases each). This CDR3 comprises 13 residues. In germline, CDR1 is MNHNY, CDR2 SVGAGI (reference sequence). Trimming took off 5 bases at V and 13 bases at J, with 21 bases between the two ends.

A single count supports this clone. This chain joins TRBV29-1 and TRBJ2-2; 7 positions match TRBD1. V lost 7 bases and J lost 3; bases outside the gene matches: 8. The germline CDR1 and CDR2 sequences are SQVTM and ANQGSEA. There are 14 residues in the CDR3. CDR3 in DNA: TGCAGCGCAGCGGACAGGTTAGACACCGGGGAGCTGTTTTTT. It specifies CSAADRLDTGELFF.

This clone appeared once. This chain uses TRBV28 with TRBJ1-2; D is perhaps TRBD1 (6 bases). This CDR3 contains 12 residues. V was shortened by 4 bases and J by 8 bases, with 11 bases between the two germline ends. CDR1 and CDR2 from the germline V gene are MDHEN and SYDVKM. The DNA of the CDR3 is TGTGCCAGCAGTTCCGGGGGCTGGGGCTACACCTTC. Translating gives CASSSGGWGYTF.

The CDR3 here is CASSPGLAETQYF. For the CDR3, the DNA is TGCGCCAGCAGCCCTGGACTAGCAGAGACCCAGTACTTC. The chain couples TRBV4-1 to TRBJ2-5, with 8 bases identical to TRBD2. This CDR3 comprises 13 residues. The germline V gene encodes CDR1 MGHRA and CDR2 YSYEKL. Losses at the gene ends were 4 bases for V and 4 bases for J; bases not matched to a gene: 2.

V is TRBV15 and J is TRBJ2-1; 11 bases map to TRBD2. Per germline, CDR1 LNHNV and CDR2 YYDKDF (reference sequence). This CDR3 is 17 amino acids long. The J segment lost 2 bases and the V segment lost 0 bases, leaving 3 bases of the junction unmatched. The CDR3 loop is CATSREQLAGAYNEQFF. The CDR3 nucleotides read TGTGCCACCAGCAGAGAACAACTAGCGGGGGCCTACAATGAGCAGTTCTTC.

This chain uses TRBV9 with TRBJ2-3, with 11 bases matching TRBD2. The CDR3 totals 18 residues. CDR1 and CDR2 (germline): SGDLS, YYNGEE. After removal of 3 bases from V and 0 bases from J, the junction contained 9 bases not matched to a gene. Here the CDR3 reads CASSASTRLAGSTDTQYF. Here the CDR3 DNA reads TGTGCCAGCAGCGCCTCCACCCGACTAGCGGGAAGCACAGATACGCAGTATTTT.

The CDR3 reads CASSRGYGNTGELFF. The CDR3 bases are TGTGCCAGCAGCCGTGGTTACGGGAACACCGGGGAGCTGTTTTTT. The chain combines TRBV14 with TRBJ2-2; no clear D. Germline CDR1 is SGHDN and CDR2 is FVKESK. The V gene lost 4 bases and the J gene lost 1 base, with 10 bases spanning the gap. The CDR3 totals 15 residues.

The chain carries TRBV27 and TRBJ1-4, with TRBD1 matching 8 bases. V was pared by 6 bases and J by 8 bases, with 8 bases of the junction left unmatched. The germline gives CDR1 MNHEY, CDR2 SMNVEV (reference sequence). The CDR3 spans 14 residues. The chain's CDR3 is CASSSTGGFEKLFF. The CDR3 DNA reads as TGTGCCAGCAGCTCAACAGGGGGTTTCGAAAAACTGTTTTTT.

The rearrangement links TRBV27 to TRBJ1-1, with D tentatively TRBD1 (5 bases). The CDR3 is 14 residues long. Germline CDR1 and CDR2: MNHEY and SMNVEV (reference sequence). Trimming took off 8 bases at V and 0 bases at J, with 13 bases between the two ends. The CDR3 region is CASVSGRMNTEAFF. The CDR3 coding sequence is TGTGCCAGCGTCTCAGGGCGGATGAACACTGAAGCTTTCTTT.

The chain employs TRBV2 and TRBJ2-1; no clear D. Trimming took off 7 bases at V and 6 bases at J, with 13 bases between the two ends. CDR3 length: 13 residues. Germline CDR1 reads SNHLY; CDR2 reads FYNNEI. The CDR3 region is CASIEIDANEQFF. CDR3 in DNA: TGTGCCAGCATAGAGATAGACGCCAATGAGCAGTTCTTC.

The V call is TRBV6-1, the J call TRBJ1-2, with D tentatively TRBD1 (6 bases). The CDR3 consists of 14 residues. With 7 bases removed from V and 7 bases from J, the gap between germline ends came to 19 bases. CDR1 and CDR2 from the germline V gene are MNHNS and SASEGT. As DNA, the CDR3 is TGTGCCAGCACTCAATCGGGGGGCGCAGGTGGCTACACCTTC. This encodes CASTQSGGAGGYTF.

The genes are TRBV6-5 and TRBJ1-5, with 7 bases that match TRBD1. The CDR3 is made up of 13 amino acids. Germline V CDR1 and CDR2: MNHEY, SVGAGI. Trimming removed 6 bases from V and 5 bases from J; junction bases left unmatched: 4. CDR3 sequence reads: CASRRDRDQPQHF. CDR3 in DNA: TGTGCCAGCAGGCGGGACAGAGATCAGCCCCAGCATTTT.

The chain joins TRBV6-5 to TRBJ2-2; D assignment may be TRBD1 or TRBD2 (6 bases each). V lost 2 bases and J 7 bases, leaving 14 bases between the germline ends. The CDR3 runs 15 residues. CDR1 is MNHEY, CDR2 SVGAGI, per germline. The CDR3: CASSYQGGLIGELFF. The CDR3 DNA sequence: TGTGCCAGCAGTTACCAAGGGGGGCTGATCGGGGAGCTGTTTTTT.

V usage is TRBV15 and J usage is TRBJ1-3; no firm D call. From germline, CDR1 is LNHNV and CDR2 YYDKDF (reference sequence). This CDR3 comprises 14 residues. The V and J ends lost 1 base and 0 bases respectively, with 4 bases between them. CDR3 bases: TGTGCCACCAGCAGAGCTGACTCTGGAAACACCATATATTTT. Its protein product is CATSRADSGNTIYF.

This chain's CDR3 is CASSLEATGGTGELFF. DNA for the CDR3: TGCGCCAGCAGCTTGGAGGCGACAGGCGGCACCGGGGAGCTGTTTTTT. The chain recombines TRBV5-1 with TRBJ2-2; weak D call: TRBD1 (6 bases). V lost 0 bases, J lost 4 bases, and 13 bases lay in between. This CDR3 spans 16 amino acids. CDR1 is SGHRS, CDR2 YFSETQ, per germline. Full variable domain (missing parts from reference TRBV5-1 and TRBJ2-2): KAGVTQTPRYLIKTRGQQVTLSCSPISGHRSVSWYQQTPGQGLQFLFEYFSETQRNKGNFPGRFSGRQFSNSRSEMNVSTLELGDSALYLCASSLEATGGTGELFFGEGSRLTVL.

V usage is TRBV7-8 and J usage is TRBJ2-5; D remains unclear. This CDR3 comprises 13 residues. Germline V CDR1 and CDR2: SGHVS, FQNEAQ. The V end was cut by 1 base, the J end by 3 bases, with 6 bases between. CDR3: CASSLDRKETQYF. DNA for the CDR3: TGTGCCAGCAGCTTAGACAGAAAAGAGACCCAGTACTTC.

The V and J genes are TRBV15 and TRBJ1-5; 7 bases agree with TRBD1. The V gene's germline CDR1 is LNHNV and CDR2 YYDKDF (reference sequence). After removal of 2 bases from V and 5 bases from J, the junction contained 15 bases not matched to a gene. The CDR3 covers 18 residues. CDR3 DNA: TGTGCCACCAGCAGATTTTCAGGGGGAGGGCCGATAGATCAGCCCCAGCATTTT. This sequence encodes CATSRFSGGGPIDQPQHF. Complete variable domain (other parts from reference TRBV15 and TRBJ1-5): DAMVIQNPRYQVTQFGKPVTLSCSQTLNHNVMYWYQQKSSQAPKLLFHYYDKDFNNEADTPDNFQSRRPNTSFCFLDIRSPGLGDTAMYLCATSRFSGGGPIDQPQHFGDGTRLSIL.

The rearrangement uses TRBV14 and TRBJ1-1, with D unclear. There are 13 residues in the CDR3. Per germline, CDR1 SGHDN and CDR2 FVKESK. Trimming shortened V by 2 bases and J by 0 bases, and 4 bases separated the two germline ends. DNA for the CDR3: TGTGCCAGCAGCCAACAAATGAACACTGAAGCTTTCTTT. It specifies CASSQQMNTEAFF.

This chain's CDR3 is CASSYDRRNEKLFF. The CDR3 nucleotides are TGTGCCAGCAGTTATGACAGGCGTAATGAAAAACTGTTTTTT. The chain joins TRBV6-5 to TRBJ1-4, with D possibly TRBD1 on 6 matching bases. V was pared by 3 bases and J by 4 bases, with 9 bases between. The CDR3 covers 14 residues. Germline CDR1 MNHEY, CDR2 SVGAGI.

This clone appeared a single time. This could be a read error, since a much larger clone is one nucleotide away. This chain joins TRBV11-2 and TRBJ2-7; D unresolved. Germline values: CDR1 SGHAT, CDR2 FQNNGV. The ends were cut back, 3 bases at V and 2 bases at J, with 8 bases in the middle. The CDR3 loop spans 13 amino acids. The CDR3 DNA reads TGTGCCAGCAGCTTGGGTTCCCCCTACGAGCAGTACTTC. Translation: CASSLGSPYEQYF.

CDR3 bases: TGTGCCAGCAGCGAGACTAGCGGGGCCCTCACAGATACGCAGTATTTT. Its protein product is CASSETSGALTDTQYF. This chain links TRBV11-3 with TRBJ2-3; 11 bases line up with TRBD2. V lost 5 bases and J lost 2; bases outside the gene matches: 6. The V gene's germline CDR1 is SGHNT and CDR2 YENEEA. The CDR3 loop spans 16 amino acids.

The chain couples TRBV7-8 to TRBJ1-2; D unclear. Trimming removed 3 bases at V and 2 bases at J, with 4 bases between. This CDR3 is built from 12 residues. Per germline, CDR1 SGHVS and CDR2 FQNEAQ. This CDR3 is CASSLGNYGYTF. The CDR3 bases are TGTGCCAGCAGCTTGGGCAACTATGGCTACACCTTC.

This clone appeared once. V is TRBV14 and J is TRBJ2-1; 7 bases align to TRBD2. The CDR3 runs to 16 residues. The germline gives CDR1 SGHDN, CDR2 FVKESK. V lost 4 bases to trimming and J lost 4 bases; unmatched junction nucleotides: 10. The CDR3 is CASSPLGGAEYNEQFF. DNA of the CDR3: TGTGCCAGCAGCCCTTTGGGAGGGGCCGAATACAATGAGCAGTTCTTC.